The T cell receptor (beta chain) described here comes from a study of vaccination and CD4 T cells after COVID-19. Concerning this clonotype: The antigen remains undetermined.

The CDR3 loop spans 15 amino acids. J lost 2 bases, V lost 6 bases, and 7 bases had no gene match. Germline V lookup: CDR1 MNHNS, CDR2 SASEGT. The treatment denotes: roughly 10-day PBMC culture with coronavirus spike peptide pools or control peptides (ViraFEST assay). Sequence data for DNA of cultured CD4+ T cells were generated by the Oncomine TCR Beta short-read assay. TCRdb processed the PCR reads anew with MiXCR; each CDR3 protein has one entry. The sample shows about 14,000 distinct CDR3 sequences, about 55% of them seen only once. This receptor was obtained from a human donor who had recovered from COVID-19. The specimen comprised CD4+ T cells from blood, cultured in vitro, sampled before SARS-CoV-2 vaccination. This chain uses TRBV6-1 with TRBJ2-7, with 10 positions matching TRBD2. CDR3 amino acids: CASRARTSGTYEQYF. Here the CDR3 DNA reads TGTGCCAGCAGAGCAAGGACTAGCGGAACCTACGAGCAGTACTTC.